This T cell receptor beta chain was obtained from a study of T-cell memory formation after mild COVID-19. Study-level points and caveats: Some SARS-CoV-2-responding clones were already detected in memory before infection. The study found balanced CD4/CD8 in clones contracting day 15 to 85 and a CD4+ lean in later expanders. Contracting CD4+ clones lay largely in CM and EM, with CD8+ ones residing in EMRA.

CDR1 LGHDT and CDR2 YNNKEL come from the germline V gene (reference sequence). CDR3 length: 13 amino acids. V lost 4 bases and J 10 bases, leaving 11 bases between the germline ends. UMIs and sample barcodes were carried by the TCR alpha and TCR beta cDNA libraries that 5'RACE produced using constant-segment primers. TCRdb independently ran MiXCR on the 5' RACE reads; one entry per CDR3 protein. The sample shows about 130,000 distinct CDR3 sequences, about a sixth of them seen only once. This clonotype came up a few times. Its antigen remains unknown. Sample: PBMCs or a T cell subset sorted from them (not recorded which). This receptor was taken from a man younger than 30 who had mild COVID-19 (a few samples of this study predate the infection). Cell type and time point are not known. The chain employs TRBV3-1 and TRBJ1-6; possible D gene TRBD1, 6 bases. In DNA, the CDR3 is TGTGCCAGCAGCCTTAGAACAGGGTCACCCCTCCACTTT. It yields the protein CASSLRTGSPLHF.